A single sample is the source of the 12 T cell receptor beta chains below, sequenced in a study of control samples from healthy donors and cancer patients. Generated by immunoSEQ multiplex PCR, the TCRdb table keeps only in-frame clones and is missing some. The sample records 150,000 to 200,000 clones, roughly nine tenths being singletons. Sequences were obtained from blood. The source is a man younger than 45 in good health.

CDR3 in amino acids: CASRTGSRNQPQHF. The DNA for the CDR3 is TGTGCCAGCAGGACAGGGTCGCGCAATCAGCCCCAGCATTTT. The chain couples TRBV28 to TRBJ1-5, with 7 bases identical to TRBD1. With 6 bases clipped from V and 2 bases from J, the junction kept 4 bases outside the gene matches. In germline, CDR1 is MDHEN, CDR2 SYDVKM. The CDR3 length is 14 residues.

Written as DNA, the CDR3 is TGTGCCAGCAGCCGAGAAAACATTCAGTACTTC. It codes for CASSRENIQYF. The chain employs TRBV28 and TRBJ2-4; D not resolved. The CDR3 runs 11 residues. Germline values: CDR1 MDHEN, CDR2 SYDVKM. Trimming removed 6 bases at V and 5 bases at J, with 5 bases between.

This rearrangement joins TRBV19 to TRBJ2-3; 7 bases line up with TRBD2. V lost 7 bases, J lost 0 bases, and 4 bases stayed unmatched. There are 14 residues in the CDR3. Germline V gene data show CDR1 as LNHDA and CDR2 as SQIVND (reference sequence). The DNA for the CDR3 is TGTGCCAGTATGAGCGGGATAAGCACAGATACGCAGTATTTT. It translates to CASMSGISTDTQYF.

The rearrangement uses TRBV19 and TRBJ2-1; 11 bases are a match to TRBD2. The germline gives CDR1 LNHDA, CDR2 SQIVND (reference sequence). CDR3 length: 15 residues. The V and J ends lost 6 bases and 7 bases, in that order; junction bases with no gene match: 8. CDR3 protein: CASRISGGAANEQFF. In DNA form, the CDR3 reads TGTGCCAGTAGGATTAGCGGGGGGGCCGCAAATGAGCAGTTCTTC.

This rearrangement joins TRBV13 to TRBJ2-6, with D tentatively TRBD1 (6 bases). The germline V gene encodes CDR1 PRHDT and CDR2 FYEKMQ (reference sequence). The V end was cut by 0 bases, the J end by 0 bases, with 6 bases between. CDR3 length: 16 residues. CDR3 nucleotide sequence: TGTGCCAGCAGCTTAGGGGGGGCCTCTGGGGCCAACGTCCTGACTTTC. Translation gives CASSLGGASGANVLTF.

This clone was seen once. This chain uses TRBV23-1 with TRBJ1-6; 9 bases align to TRBD1. TRBV23-1 is labeled an ORF, and its function is uncertain. J lost 7 bases, V lost 0 bases, and 4 bases had no gene match. The CDR3 has 16 amino acids. The CDR3 loop is CASSQSGTGNNSPLHF. DNA of the CDR3: TGCGCCAGCAGTCAATCCGGGACAGGGAACAATTCACCCCTCCACTTT.

The chain couples TRBV7-9 to TRBJ2-7, with D perhaps TRBD1 (5 bases). Germline V gene lookup returns CDR1 SEHNR and CDR2 FQNEAQ (reference sequence). V was clipped by 4 bases and J by 1 base, with 11 bases between them. The CDR3 runs to 14 residues. CDR3 in DNA: TGTGCCAGCAGCTCCAGGGTTAGATCCTACGAGCAGTACTTC. Protein product: CASSSRVRSYEQYF.

The J gene is TRBJ1-2, the V gene TRBV3-1 (or the pseudogene TRBV3-2); 7 bases match TRBD1. Trimming at V came to 3 bases and at J to 5 bases, leaving 3 bases not matched to a gene. The CDR3 covers 13 residues. Germline CDR1 reads LGHDT; CDR2 reads YNNKEL (reference sequence). As DNA, the CDR3 is TGTGCCAGCAGCCAGGACAGGAGGTATGGCTACACCTTC. It is translated as CASSQDRRYGYTF.

The chain uses TRBV15 and TRBJ2-1, with 14 bases fitting TRBD2. CDR1 LNHNV and CDR2 YYDKDF come from the germline V gene (reference sequence). CDR3 length equals 16 residues. Trimming took 3 bases from V and 7 from J; bases not matched to a gene: 5. In DNA form, the CDR3 reads TGTGCCACCAGCAGGGGACTAGCGGGAGTATTAAATGAGCAGTTCTTC. It translates to CATSRGLAGVLNEQFF.

As to this clone: At one boundary the junction diverges from the germline segment, which might be a read error. The rearrangement links TRBV19 to TRBJ2-1; TRBD1 matches at 7 bases. Looked up from germline, CDR1 is LNHDA and CDR2 is SQIVND (reference sequence). The CDR3 runs to 11 residues. DNA of the CDR3: TGTGCCAGTAGCATAGGGGACAGCACGTTCTTC. It translates to CASSIGDSTFF. The variable domain in full, with the rest retrieved from reference TRBV19 and TRBJ2-1, is DGGITQSPKYLFRKEGQNVTLSCEQNLNHDAMYWYRQDPGQGLRLIYYSQIVNDFQKGDIAEGYSVSREKKESFPLTVTSAQKNPTAFYLCASSIGDSTFFGPGTRLTVL.

The V and J genes are TRBV19 and TRBJ1-1, with D tentatively TRBD1 (6 bases). V was shortened by 8 bases and J by 6 bases, with 13 bases between the two germline ends. The V gene's germline CDR1 is LNHDA and CDR2 SQIVND (reference sequence). This CDR3 has 12 amino acids. CDR3 coding DNA: TGTGCCAGTTCCGGACAGCCCTCTGAAGCTTTCTTT. Encoded protein: CASSGQPSEAFF.

Note on this clone: The same CDR3 can be traced to other DNA sequences in this sample. V gene TRBV19 combines with J gene TRBJ2-2, with D perhaps matching TRBD2 (6 bases). V was cut by 6 bases and J by 4 bases, with 15 bases left in between. Germline lookup yields CDR1 LNHDA and CDR2 SQIVND (reference sequence). The length of the CDR3 is 15 residues. Written as DNA, the CDR3 is TGTGCCAGTAGGGTCGGGGGTGGCGGCACCGGGGAGCTGTTTTTT. As protein: CASRVGGGGTGELFF.